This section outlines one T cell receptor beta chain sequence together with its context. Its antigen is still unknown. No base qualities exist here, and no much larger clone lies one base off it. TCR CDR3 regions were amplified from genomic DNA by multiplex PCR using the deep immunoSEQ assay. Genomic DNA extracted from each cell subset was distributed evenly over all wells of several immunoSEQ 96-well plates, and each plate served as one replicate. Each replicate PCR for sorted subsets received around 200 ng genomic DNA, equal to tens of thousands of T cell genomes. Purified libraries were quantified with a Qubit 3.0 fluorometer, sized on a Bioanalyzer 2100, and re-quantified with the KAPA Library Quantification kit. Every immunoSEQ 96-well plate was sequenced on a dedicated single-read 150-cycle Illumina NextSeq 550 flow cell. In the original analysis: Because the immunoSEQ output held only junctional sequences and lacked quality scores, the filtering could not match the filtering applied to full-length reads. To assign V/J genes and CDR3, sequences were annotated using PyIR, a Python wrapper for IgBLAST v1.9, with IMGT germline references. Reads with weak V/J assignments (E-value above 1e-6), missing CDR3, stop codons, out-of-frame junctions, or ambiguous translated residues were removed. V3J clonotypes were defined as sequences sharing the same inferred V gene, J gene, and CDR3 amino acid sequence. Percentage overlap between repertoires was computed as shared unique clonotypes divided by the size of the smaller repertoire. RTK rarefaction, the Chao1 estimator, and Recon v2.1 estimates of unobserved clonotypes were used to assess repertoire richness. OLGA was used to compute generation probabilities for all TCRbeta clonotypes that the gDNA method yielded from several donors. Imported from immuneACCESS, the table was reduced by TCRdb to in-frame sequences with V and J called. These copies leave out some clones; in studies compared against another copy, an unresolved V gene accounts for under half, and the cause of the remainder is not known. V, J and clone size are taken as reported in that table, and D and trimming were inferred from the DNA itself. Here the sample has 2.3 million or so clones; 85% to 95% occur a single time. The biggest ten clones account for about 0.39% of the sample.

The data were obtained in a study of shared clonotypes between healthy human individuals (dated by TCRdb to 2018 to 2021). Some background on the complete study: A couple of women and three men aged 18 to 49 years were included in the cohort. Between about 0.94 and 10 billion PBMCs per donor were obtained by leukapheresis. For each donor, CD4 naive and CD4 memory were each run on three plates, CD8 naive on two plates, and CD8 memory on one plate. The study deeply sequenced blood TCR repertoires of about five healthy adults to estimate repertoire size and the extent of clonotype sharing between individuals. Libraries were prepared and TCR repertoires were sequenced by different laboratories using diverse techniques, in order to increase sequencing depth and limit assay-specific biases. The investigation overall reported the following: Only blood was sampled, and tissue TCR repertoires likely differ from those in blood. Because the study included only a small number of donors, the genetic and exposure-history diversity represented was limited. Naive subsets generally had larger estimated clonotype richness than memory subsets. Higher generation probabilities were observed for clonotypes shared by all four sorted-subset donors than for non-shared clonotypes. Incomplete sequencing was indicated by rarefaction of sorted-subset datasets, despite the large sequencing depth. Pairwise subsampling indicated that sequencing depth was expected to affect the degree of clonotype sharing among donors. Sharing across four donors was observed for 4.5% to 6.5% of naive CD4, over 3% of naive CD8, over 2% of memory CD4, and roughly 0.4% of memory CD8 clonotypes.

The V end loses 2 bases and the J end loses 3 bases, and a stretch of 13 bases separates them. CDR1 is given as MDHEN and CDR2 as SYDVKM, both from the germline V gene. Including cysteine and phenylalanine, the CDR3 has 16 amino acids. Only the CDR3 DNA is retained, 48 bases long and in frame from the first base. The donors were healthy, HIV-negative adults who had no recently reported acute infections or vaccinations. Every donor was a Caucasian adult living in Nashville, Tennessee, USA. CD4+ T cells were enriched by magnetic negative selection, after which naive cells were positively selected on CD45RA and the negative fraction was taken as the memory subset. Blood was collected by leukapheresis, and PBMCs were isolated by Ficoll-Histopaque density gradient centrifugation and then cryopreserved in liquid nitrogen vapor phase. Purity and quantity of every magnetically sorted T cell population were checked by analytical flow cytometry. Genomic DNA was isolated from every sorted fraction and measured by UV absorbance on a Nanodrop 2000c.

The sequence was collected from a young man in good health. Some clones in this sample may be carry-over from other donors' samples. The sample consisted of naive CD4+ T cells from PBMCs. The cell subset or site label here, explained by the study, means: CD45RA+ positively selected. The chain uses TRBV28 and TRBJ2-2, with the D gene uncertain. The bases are TGTGCCAGCAGTTTACGCGTGGTGATCCACACCGGGGAGCTGTTTTTT. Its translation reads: CASSLRVVIHTGELFF.